A single T cell receptor beta chain is shown here with its context. Its antigen is undetermined. Sequenced material consisted of expressed TCRB transcripts (all of the isolated RNA was reverse transcribed). The protocol was immunoSEQ multiplex PCR, while the TCRdb copy is restricted to in-frame clones and leaves out a portion. The sample records roughly 310,000 clones, roughly 11% being singletons. These data are taken from a study of beta chain features in type 1 diabetes. Broader study findings: When VDJ junctions were examined, type 1 diabetes patients showed fewer insertions and more deletions.

This TCR was recovered from a woman aged 25 to 45 in good health. Sequenced input: naive CD4+ T cells from blood.

The CDR3 DNA reads TGTGCCAGCTCACCCTTAGAGAACACTGAAGCTTTCTTT. Its translation: CASSPLENTEAFF. The genes are TRBV18 and TRBJ1-1; D gene unclear. Looked up from germline, CDR1 is KGHSH and CDR2 is LQKENI. Trimming took 3 bases from V and 1 from J, leaving 6 bases between them. The CDR3 loop spans 13 amino acids. Using reference TRBV18 and TRBJ1-1 for the parts outside the CDR3, the full variable domain is NAGVMQNPRHLVRRRGQEARLRCSPMKGHSHVYWYRQLPEEGLKFMVYLQKENIIDESGMPKERFSAEFPKEGPSILRIQQVVRGDSAAYFCASSPLENTEAFFGQGTRLTVV.